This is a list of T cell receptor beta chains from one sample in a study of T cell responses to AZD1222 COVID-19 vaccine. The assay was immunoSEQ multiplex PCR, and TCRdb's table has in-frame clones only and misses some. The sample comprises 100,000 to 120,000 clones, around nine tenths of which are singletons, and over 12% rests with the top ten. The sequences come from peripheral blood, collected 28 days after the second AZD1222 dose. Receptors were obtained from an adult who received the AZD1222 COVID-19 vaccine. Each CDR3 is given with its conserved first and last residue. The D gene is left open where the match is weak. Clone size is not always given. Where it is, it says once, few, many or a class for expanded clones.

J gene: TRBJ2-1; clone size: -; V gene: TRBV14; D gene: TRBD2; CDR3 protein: CASSQGLAGISAEQFF; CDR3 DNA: TGTGCCAGCAGCCAGGGACTAGCGGGAATAAGCGCTGAGCAGTTCTTC
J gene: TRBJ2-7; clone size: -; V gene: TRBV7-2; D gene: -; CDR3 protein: CASSLPEDRNSYEQYF; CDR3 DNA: TGTGCCAGCAGCTTACCCGAGGACAGAAACTCCTACGAGCAGTACTTC
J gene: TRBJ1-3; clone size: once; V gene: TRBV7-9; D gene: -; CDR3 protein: CASSQRGSSGNTIYF; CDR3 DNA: TGTGCCAGCAGCCAACGGGGGAGCTCTGGAAACACCATATATTTT
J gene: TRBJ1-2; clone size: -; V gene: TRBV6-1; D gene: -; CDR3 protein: CASSEFGTYGYTF; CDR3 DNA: TGTGCCAGCAGTGAATTTGGTACCTATGGCTACACCTTC
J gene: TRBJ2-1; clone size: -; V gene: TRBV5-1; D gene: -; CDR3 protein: CASSAGQNYNEQFF; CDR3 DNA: TGCGCCAGCAGCGCGGGACAGAACTACAATGAGCAGTTCTTC
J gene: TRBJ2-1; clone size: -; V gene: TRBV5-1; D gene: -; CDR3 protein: CASSSDLNNEQFF; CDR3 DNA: TGCGCCAGCAGCTCGGACCTAAACAATGAGCAGTTCTTC
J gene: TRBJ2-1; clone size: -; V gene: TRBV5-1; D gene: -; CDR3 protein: CASSLRSASNSYNEQFF; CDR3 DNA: TGCGCCAGCAGCTTGAGGTCAGCCTCTAACTCCTACAATGAGCAGTTCTTC
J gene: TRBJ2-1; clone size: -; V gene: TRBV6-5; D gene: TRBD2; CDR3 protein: CASSYSAGGRNEQFF; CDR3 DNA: TGTGCCAGCAGTTACTCCGCGGGGGGTCGGAATGAGCAGTTCTTC
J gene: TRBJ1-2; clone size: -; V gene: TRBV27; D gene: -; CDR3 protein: CASGDGRGYGYTF; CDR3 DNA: TGTGCCAGCGGGGACGGAAGGGGCTATGGCTACACCTTC
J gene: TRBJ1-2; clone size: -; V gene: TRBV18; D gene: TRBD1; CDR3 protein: CASSPRGGETGVYTF; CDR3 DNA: TGTGCCAGCTCACCACGTGGGGGCGAAACAGGGGTCTACACCTTC
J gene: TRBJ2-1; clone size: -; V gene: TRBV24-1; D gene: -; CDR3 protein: CATSALGGEQFF; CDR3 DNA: TGTGCCACCAGTGCCTTGGGGGGAGAGCAGTTCTTC
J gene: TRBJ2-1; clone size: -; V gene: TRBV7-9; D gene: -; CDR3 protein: CASSRPPVDEQFF; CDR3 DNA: TGTGCCAGCAGCAGACCTCCAGTCGATGAGCAGTTCTTC
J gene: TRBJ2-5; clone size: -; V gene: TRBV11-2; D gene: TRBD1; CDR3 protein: CASSPRRDRGYQETQYF; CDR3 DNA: TGTGCCAGCAGCCCCAGACGGGACAGGGGATACCAAGAGACCCAGTACTTC
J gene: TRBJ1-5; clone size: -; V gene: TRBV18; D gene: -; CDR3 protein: CASSPFGPGSDQPQHF; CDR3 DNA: TGTGCCAGCTCACCTTTTGGGCCGGGCAGCGATCAGCCCCAGCATTTT
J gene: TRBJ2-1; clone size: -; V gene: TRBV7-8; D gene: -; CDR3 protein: CASSGGLPNGEQFF; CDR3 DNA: TGTGCCAGCAGCGGGGGACTCCCTAACGGTGAGCAGTTCTTC
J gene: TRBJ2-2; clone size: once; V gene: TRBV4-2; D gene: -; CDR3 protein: CASSPGGGHSGELFF; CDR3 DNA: TGTGCCAGCAGCCCCGGTGGAGGGCATTCCGGGGAGCTGTTTTTT
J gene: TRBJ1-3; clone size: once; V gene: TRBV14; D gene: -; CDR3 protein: CASSQERVSGNTIYF; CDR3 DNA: TGTGCCAGCAGCCAAGAAAGGGTCTCTGGAAACACCATATATTTT
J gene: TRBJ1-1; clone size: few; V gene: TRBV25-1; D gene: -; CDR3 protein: CASSIAVNTEAFF; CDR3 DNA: TGTGCCAGCAGTATCGCTGTGAACACTGAAGCTTTCTTT
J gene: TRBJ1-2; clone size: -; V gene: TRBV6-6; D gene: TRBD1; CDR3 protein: CASSRQGAENYGYTF; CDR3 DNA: TGTGCCAGCAGTAGACAGGGAGCAGAGAACTATGGCTACACCTTC
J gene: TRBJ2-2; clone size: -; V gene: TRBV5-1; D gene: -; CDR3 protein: CASSLDSRGELFF; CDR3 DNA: TGCGCCAGCAGCTTGGACAGCCGCGGGGAGCTGTTTTTT
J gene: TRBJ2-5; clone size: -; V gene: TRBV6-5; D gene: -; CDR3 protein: CASSLQGIQETQYF; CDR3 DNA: TGTGCCAGCAGTTTGCAGGGAATCCAAGAGACCCAGTACTTC
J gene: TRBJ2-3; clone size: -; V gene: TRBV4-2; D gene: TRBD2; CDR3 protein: CASSQGGGRFSTDTQYF; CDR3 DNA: TGTGCCAGCAGCCAAGGGGGGGGACGGTTTAGCACAGATACGCAGTATTTT
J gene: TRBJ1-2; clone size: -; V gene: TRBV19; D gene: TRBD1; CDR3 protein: CASSTNPGTAYGYTF; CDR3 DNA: TGTGCCAGTAGTACGAATCCCGGGACAGCTTATGGCTACACCTTC
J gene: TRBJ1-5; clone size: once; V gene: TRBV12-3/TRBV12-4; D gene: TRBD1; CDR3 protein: CASRDSFNQPQHF; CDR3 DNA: TGTGCCAGCCGGGACAGCTTCAATCAGCCCCAGCATTTT
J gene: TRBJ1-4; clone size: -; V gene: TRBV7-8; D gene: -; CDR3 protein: CASSLAARATNEKLFF; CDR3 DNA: TGTGCCAGCAGCTTAGCGGCCCGGGCAACTAATGAAAAACTGTTTTTT
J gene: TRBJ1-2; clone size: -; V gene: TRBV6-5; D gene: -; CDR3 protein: CASRTGSGNYGYTF; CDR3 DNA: TGTGCCAGCAGAACAGGGTCCGGTAACTATGGCTACACCTTC
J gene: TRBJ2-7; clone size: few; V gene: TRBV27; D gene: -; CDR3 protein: CASRYDGAGAYEQYF; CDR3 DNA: TGTGCCAGCAGATATGACGGGGCAGGAGCCTACGAGCAGTACTTC
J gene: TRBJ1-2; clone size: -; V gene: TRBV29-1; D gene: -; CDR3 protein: CSVPHRTGAGYTF; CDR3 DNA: TGCAGCGTTCCCCATAGGACGGGCGCGGGCTACACCTTC
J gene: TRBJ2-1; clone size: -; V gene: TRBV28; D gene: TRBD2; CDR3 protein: CASISGLAGGWNEQFF; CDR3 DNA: TGTGCCAGCATATCAGGACTAGCGGGAGGTTGGAATGAGCAGTTCTTC
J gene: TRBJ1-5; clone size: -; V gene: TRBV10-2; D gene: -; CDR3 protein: CASSDRGRQPQHF; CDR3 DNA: TGCGCCAGCAGTGACAGGGGACGTCAGCCCCAGCATTTT
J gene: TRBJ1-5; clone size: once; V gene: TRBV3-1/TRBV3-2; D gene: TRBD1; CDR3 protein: CASSQGTGDQPQHF; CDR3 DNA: TGTGCCAGCAGCCAAGGGACAGGGGATCAGCCCCAGCATTTT
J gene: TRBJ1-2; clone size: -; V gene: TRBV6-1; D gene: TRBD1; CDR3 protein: CASSQLDRKNYGYTF; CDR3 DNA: TGTGCCAGCAGCCAGTTGGACAGGAAAAACTATGGCTACACCTTC
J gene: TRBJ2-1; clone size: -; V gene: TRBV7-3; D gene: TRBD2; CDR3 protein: CASSQGLINEQFF; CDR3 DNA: TGTGCCAGCAGCCAGGGACTAATCAATGAGCAGTTCTTC
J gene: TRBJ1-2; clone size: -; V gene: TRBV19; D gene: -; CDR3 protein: CASSINTGAFYGYTF; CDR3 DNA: TGTGCCAGTAGTATCAACACAGGAGCTTTCTATGGCTACACCTTC
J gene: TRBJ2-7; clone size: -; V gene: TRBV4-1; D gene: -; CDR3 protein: CASSQEWSSGEQYF; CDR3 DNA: TGCGCCAGCAGCCAAGAGTGGAGTAGCGGTGAGCAGTACTTC
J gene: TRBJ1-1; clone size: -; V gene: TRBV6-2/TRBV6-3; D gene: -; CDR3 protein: CASSYEGGEAFF; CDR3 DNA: TGTGCCAGCAGTTATGAAGGAGGTGAAGCTTTCTTT
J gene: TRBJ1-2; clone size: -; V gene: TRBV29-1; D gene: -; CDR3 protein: CSVAPRHTNYGYTF; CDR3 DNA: TGCAGCGTTGCACCCCGCCACACGAACTATGGCTACACCTTC
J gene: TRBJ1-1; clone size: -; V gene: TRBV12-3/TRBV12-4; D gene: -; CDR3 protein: CAAVRALGGAFF; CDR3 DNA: TGTGCCGCGGTTAGGGCATTGGGGGGAGCTTTCTTT
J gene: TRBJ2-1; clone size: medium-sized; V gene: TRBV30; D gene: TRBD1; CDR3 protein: CAGNTGDSYNEQFF; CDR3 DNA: TGTGCCGGTAATACAGGGGACAGCTACAATGAGCAGTTCTTC
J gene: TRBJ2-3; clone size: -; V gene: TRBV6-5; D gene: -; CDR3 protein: CASSYSRRIPTDTQYF; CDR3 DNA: TGTGCCAGCAGTTACTCGAGGAGGATTCCCACAGATACGCAGTATTTT
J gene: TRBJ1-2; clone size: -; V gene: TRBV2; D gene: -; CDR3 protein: CASSEYWDLNYGGYTF; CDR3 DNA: TGTGCCAGCAGTGAATACTGGGACCTAAACTATGGAGGCTACACCTTC
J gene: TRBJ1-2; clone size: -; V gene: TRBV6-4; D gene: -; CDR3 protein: CASSPVATEAYGYTF; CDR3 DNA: TGTGCCAGCAGCCCGGTCGCGACGGAAGCCTATGGCTACACCTTC
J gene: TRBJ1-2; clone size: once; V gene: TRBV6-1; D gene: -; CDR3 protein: CASKEWVDTAVGTF; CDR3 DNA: TGTGCCAGCAAGGAGTGGGTGGACACAGCAGTCGGCACCTTC
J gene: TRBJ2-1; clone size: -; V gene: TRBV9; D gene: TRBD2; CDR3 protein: CASNQAGASNNEQFF; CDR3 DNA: TGTGCCAGCAACCAAGCGGGGGCCTCCAACAATGAGCAGTTCTTC
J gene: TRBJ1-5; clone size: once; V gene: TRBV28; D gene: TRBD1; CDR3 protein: CASSMTGGRQPQHF; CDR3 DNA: TGTGCCAGCAGTATGACAGGGGGCCGTCAGCCCCAGCATTTT
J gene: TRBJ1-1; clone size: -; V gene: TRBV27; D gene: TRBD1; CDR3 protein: CASSPIGQGGVNTEAFF; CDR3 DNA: TGTGCCAGCAGTCCCATAGGACAGGGGGGAGTTAACACTGAAGCTTTCTTT
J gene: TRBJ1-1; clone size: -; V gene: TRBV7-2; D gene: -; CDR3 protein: CASSAQGNTEAFF; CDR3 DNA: TGTGCCAGCAGCGCCCAGGGGAACACTGAAGCTTTCTTT
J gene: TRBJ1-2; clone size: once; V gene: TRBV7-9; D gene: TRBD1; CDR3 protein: CASSLGTELKNYGYTF; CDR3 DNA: TGTGCCAGCAGCTTGGGGACAGAGCTAAAGAACTATGGCTACACCTTC
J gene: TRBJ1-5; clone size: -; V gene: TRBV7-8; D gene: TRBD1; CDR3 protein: CASSLDGTGVNQPQHF; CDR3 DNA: TGTGCCAGCAGCTTAGATGGGACAGGGGTCAATCAGCCCCAGCATTTT
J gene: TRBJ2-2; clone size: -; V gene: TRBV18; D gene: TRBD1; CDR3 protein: CASSPRQGAGGELFF; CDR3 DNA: TGTGCCAGCTCACCCCGACAGGGGGCCGGCGGGGAGCTGTTTTTT
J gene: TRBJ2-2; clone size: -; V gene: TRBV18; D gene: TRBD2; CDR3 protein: CASSISLAAGELFF; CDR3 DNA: TGTGCCAGCTCAATCAGTCTAGCGGCCGGGGAGCTGTTTTTT
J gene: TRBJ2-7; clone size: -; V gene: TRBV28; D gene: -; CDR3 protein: CASRATSFEQYF; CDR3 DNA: TGTGCCAGCAGGGCGACCTCCTTTGAGCAGTACTTC
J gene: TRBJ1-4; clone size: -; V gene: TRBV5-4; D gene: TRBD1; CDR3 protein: CASSPGGAGNEKLFF; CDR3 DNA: TGTGCCAGCAGCCCAGGGGGGGCCGGTAATGAAAAACTGTTTTTT